The rows below give T cell receptor beta chains drawn from one sample of a study of CD8 T cells in ankylosing spondylitis. TCRdb reprocessed the 5' RACE reads with MiXCR, giving one entry per CDR3 protein. Of 250,000 to 400,000 distinct CDR3 sequences listed, about 9.9% were seen once; the top ten hold 8% to 9.5%. The material sequenced was blood, either unsorted or a sorted T cell fraction (not recorded which). The receptors here all came from a female donor with ankylosing spondylitis or in good health (not recorded which). The conserved cysteine and the conserved F or W are not part of the CDR3 here. Fields, in order: CDR3 length, clone size, V gene, CDR3 protein. The size of a clone is reported for some rows only, either as once, few or many, or as a class for expanded clones.

len: 15
abundance: few
v_gene: TRBV4-1
CDR3aa: ASSRGQGVHSQETQY

len: 11
abundance: many
v_gene: TRBV20-1
CDR3aa: SAWESVDNEQF

len: 11
abundance: many
v_gene: TRBV24-1
CDR3aa: ATSDLGTNEQF

len: 13
abundance: many
v_gene: TRBV11-2
CDR3aa: ASSFRGYGTDTQY

len: 10
abundance: .
v_gene: TRBV27
CDR3aa: ASSQVGRGQF

len: 11
abundance: few
v_gene: TRBV20-1
CDR3aa: SADERLTDTQY

len: 12
abundance: many
v_gene: TRBV10-3
CDR3aa: AISEGGGNQPQH

len: 16
abundance: .
v_gene: TRBV4-2
CDR3aa: ASSLHVTGAATNEKLF

len: 12
abundance: .
v_gene: TRBV20-1
CDR3aa: SGMGLDYKNIQY

len: 13
abundance: many
v_gene: TRBV5-6
CDR3aa: ASRVDSSSYNEQF

len: 15
abundance: many
v_gene: TRBV7-9
CDR3aa: ASSLAPLAGGRNEQF

len: 11
abundance: many
v_gene: TRBV10-2
CDR3aa: ASSEYLYDEAF

len: 14
abundance: many
v_gene: TRBV6-1
CDR3aa: ASSRSPAAGDGGYT

len: 14
abundance: few
v_gene: TRBV20-1
CDR3aa: SARGLEGVSTYEQY

len: 12
abundance: many
v_gene: TRBV5-1
CDR3aa: ASSQQLANTEAF

len: 14
abundance: few
v_gene: TRBV5-5
CDR3aa: ASRPTGARNTGELF

len: 13
abundance: many
v_gene: TRBV5-6
CDR3aa: ASSLGQADSSPLH

len: 12
abundance: many
v_gene: TRBV7-9
CDR3aa: ASSPDGSNQPQH

len: 11
abundance: many
v_gene: TRBV12-3/TRBV12-4
CDR3aa: ASSRRVYNEQF

len: 12
abundance: many
v_gene: TRBV7-3
CDR3aa: ASSLGTGTDTQY

len: 14
abundance: .
v_gene: TRBV2
CDR3aa: ASTDGGTGQNQPQH

len: 13
abundance: many
v_gene: TRBV29-1
CDR3aa: SVTPWGRNTGELF

len: 13
abundance: many
v_gene: TRBV12-3/TRBV12-4
CDR3aa: ASSLGDIGNQPQH

len: 15
abundance: .
v_gene: TRBV5-1
CDR3aa: ASSREPPGQGYNEQF

len: 11
abundance: many
v_gene: TRBV5-1
CDR3aa: ASNRQGRGELF

len: 14
abundance: .
v_gene: TRBV20-1
CDR3aa: SARVGSPGPYNEQF

len: 12
abundance: .
v_gene: TRBV16
CDR3aa: ASSQRADRAPLH

len: 18
abundance: many
v_gene: TRBV11-2
CDR3aa: ASSSHSGTGRVSGANVLT

len: 10
abundance: many
v_gene: TRBV6-2/TRBV6-3
CDR3aa: ASRWTGGKAF

len: 15
abundance: few
v_gene: TRBV9
CDR3aa: ASSVGGGTGTGDTQY

len: 11
abundance: .
v_gene: TRBV7-9
CDR3aa: ASSRDIAGPQH

len: 12
abundance: few
v_gene: TRBV7-9
CDR3aa: ASSIGTGGETQY

len: 12
abundance: many
v_gene: TRBV12-3/TRBV12-4
CDR3aa: ASKARTSRDTQY

len: 13
abundance: many
v_gene: TRBV5-6
CDR3aa: ASSSLAFQGNEQF

len: 8
abundance: many
v_gene: TRBV20-1
CDR3aa: SASGYGYT

len: 12
abundance: many
v_gene: TRBV6-5
CDR3aa: ASSYGPGLREAF

len: 11
abundance: .
v_gene: TRBV28
CDR3aa: AIVGTGVYEQY

len: 17
abundance: many
v_gene: TRBV11-2
CDR3aa: ASSFYNGGLSLAKNIQY

len: 12
abundance: many
v_gene: TRBV7-2
CDR3aa: ASSHPLGIAEAF

len: 14
abundance: many
v_gene: TRBV7-9
CDR3aa: ASSGLLAAPGNEQF

len: 12
abundance: few
v_gene: TRBV6-2/TRBV6-3
CDR3aa: ASSPTRGTGELF

len: 16
abundance: many
v_gene: TRBV20-1
CDR3aa: SARVGLAGISSYNEQF

len: 14
abundance: many
v_gene: TRBV6-1
CDR3aa: ASTQRGDNSYTEAF

len: 14
abundance: many
v_gene: TRBV14
CDR3aa: ASSQELGGLGETQY

len: 13
abundance: .
v_gene: TRBV19
CDR3aa: ASSIRGDSNQPQH

len: 14
abundance: many
v_gene: TRBV12-3/TRBV12-4
CDR3aa: ASSRRLAGNTGELF

len: 10
abundance: many
v_gene: TRBV25-1
CDR3aa: ASSYWGSGYT

len: 13
abundance: many
v_gene: TRBV5-1
CDR3aa: ASTSGQGFIHEQY

len: 16
abundance: few
v_gene: TRBV5-1
CDR3aa: ASSSGLADILSTDTQY

len: 12
abundance: .
v_gene: TRBV18
CDR3aa: ASSRQPGTDTQY

len: 13
abundance: once
v_gene: TRBV5-1
CDR3aa: ASQGDRGPQEIQY

len: 15
abundance: many
v_gene: TRBV7-9
CDR3aa: ASSFGRASSYNSPLH

len: 11
abundance: many
v_gene: TRBV12-3/TRBV12-4
CDR3aa: ASSLQSTEGLF

len: 12
abundance: few
v_gene: TRBV5-1
CDR3aa: ASSQDLPGETQY

len: 13
abundance: many
v_gene: TRBV12-3/TRBV12-4
CDR3aa: ASTYWDRGTDTQY

len: 12
abundance: many
v_gene: TRBV5-6
CDR3aa: ASSSNRYLREQY